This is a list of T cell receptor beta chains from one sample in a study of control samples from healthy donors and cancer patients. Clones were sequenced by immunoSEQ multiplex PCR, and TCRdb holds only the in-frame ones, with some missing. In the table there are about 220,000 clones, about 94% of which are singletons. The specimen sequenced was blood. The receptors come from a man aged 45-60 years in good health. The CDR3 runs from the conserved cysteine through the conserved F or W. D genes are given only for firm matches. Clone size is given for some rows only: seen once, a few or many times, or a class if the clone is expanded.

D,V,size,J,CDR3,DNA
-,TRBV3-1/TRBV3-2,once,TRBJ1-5,CASSHMGDQPQHF,TGTGCCAGCAGCCATATGGGGGATCAGCCCCAGCATTTT
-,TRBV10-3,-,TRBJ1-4,CAIWLRKKLFF,TGTGCCATCTGGCTCCGGAAAAAACTGTTTTTT
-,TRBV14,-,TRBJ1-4,CASSQTQGLGEKLFF,TGTGCCAGCAGCCAGACCCAGGGACTAGGAGAAAAACTGTTTTTT
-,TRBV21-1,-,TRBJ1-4,CASSRSVQEKLFF,TGTGCCAGCAGCAGGTCCGTTCAGGAAAAACTGTTTTTT
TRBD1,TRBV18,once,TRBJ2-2,CASSTLPDRSHGELFF,TGTGCCAGCTCAACACTCCCGGACAGGAGCCACGGGGAGCTGTTTTTT
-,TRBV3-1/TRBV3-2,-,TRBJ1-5,CASSQGVTAGDNQPQHF,TGTGCCAGCAGCCAAGGAGTTACGGCAGGTGACAATCAGCCCCAGCATTTT
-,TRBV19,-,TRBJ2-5,CASSTLRGRGQETQYF,TGTGCCAGTAGTACGTTACGGGGCAGGGGCCAAGAGACCCAGTACTTC
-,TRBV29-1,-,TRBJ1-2,CSVEDLKWSYGYTF,TGCAGCGTTGAAGATCTGAAATGGAGCTATGGCTACACCTTC
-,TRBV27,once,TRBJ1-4,CASTFRWGEKLFF,TGTGCCAGCACCTTCCGCTGGGGGGAAAAACTGTTTTTT
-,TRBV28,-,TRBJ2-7,CASSLIVGLGARGEQYF,TGTGCCAGCAGTTTAATTGTCGGTTTGGGGGCTCGGGGAGAGCAGTACTTC
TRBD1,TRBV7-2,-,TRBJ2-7,CASSRKTGDDEQYF,TGTGCCAGCAGCAGGAAGACAGGGGACGACGAGCAGTACTTC
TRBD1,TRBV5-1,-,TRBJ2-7,CASSSGGQGIPYEQYF,TGCGCCAGCAGCTCGGGGGGACAGGGGATCCCCTACGAGCAGTACTTC
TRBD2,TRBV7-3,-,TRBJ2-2,CASSPGGAGELFF,TGTGCCAGCAGCCCGGGGGGGGCCGGGGAGCTGTTTTTT
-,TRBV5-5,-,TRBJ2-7,CASSFPQTYEQYF,TGTGCCAGCAGCTTTCCACAGACTTACGAGCAGTACTTC
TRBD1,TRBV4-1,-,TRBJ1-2,CASSHTTGGLGYTF,TGCGCCAGCAGCCACACAACAGGGGGTCTTGGCTACACCTTC
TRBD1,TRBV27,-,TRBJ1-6,CASSMGQGANSPLHF,TGTGCCAGCAGTATGGGACAGGGGGCGAATTCACCCCTCCACTTT
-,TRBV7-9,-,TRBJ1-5,CASSFQGSNQPQHF,TGTGCCAGCAGCTTCCAGGGTAGCAATCAGCCCCAGCATTTT
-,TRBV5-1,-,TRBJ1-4,CASSSGRTLEEKLFF,TGCGCCAGCAGCTCCGGAAGGACACTGGAAGAAAAACTGTTTTTT
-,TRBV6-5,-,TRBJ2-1,CASSEASYWVHEQFF,TGTGCCAGCAGCGAGGCCAGTTACTGGGTCCATGAGCAGTTCTTC
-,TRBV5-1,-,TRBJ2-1,CASSLGRINEQFF,TGCGCCAGCAGCCTGGGACGGATCAATGAGCAGTTCTTC
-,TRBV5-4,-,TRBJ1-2,CASSEPGVYGYTF,TGTGCCAGCAGCGAACCAGGGGTGTATGGCTACACCTTC
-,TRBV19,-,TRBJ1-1,CASSTTGRGNTEAFF,TGTGCCAGTAGTACCACCGGCCGGGGAAACACTGAAGCTTTCTTT
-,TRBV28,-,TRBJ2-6,CASSPQVSGANVLTF,TGTGCCAGCAGTCCTCAGGTCTCTGGGGCCAACGTCCTGACTTTC
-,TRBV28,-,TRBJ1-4,CASSPGRQNVFF,TGTGCCAGCAGCCCCGGACGGCAGAATGTGTTTTTT
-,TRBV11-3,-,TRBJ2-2,CASSLGGPGELFF,TGTGCCAGCAGCTTAGGGGGGCCCGGGGAGCTGTTTTTT
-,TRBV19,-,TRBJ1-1,CASRSKRASGVSGAFF,TGTGCCAGTAGATCGAAGAGGGCTTCGGGGGTAAGTGGGGCTTTCTTT
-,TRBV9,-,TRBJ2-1,CASTPYSGDSYNEQFF,TGTGCCAGCACCCCATACTCGGGAGACTCCTACAATGAGCAGTTCTTC
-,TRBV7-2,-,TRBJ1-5,CASSFFINQPQHF,TGTGCCAGCAGCTTCTTCATTAATCAGCCCCAGCATTTT
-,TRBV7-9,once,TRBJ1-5,CASSLDNISNQPQHF,TGTGCCAGCAGCCTAGATAACATTAGCAATCAGCCCCAGCATTTT
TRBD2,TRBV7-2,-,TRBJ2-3,CASTSRGAGATDTQYF,TGTGCCAGCACCTCGCGGGGAGCGGGGGCAACAGATACGCAGTATTTT
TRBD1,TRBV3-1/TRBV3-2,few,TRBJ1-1,CASAGQVNTEAFF,TGTGCCAGCGCCGGACAGGTTAACACTGAAGCTTTCTTT
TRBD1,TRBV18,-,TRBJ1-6,CASSPLQGLGSPLHF,TGTGCCAGCTCACCCTTACAGGGGTTGGGTTCACCCCTCCACTTT
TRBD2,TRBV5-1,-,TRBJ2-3,CASSGAYGGGGRDTQYF,TGCGCCAGCAGCGGGGCCTATGGCGGGGGGGGCCGAGATACGCAGTATTTT
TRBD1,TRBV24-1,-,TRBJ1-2,CATSKTPPGTGEGYTF,TGTGCCACCAGCAAAACGCCCCCAGGGACAGGTGAAGGCTACACCTTC
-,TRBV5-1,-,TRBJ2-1,CASSFLSGSGSSYNEQFF,TGCGCCAGCAGCTTTCTATCAGGATCCGGGAGCTCCTACAATGAGCAGTTCTTC
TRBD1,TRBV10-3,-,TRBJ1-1,CAISDRQGAQNFVAFF,TGTGCCATCAGTGACCGGCAGGGGGCTCAGAACTTCGTAGCTTTCTTT
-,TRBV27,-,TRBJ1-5,CASSPTPLGGGGQPQHF,TGTGCCAGCAGTCCAACCCCCCTGGGAGGGGGAGGTCAGCCCCAGCATTTT
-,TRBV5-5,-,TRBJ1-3,CASSLDPGATGNTIYF,TGTGCCAGCAGCTTGGATCCGGGGGCCACTGGAAACACCATATATTTT
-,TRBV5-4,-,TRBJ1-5,CASSLMGVNQPQHF,TGTGCCAGCAGCTTAATGGGGGTCAATCAGCCCCAGCATTTT
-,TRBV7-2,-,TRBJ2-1,CASSFQGNEQFF,TGTGCCAGCAGCTTCCAGGGGAATGAGCAGTTCTTC
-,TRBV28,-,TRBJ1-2,CASSSGTYGYTF,TGTGCCAGCAGTTCAGGGACCTATGGCTACACCTTC
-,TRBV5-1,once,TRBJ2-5,CASSLGGQETQYF,TGCGCCAGCAGCTTGGGGGGGCAAGAGACCCAGTACTTC
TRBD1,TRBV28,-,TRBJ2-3,CASSGTGTDTQYF,TGTGCCAGCAGCGGGACAGGGACAGATACGCAGTATTTT
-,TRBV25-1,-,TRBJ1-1,CASSDPPGTRTEAFF,TGTGCCAGCAGTGATCCGCCCGGGACACGCACTGAAGCTTTCTTT
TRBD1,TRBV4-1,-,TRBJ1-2,CASSPTIDRGADGYTF,TGCGCCAGCAGCCCAACCATCGACAGGGGAGCTGATGGCTACACCTTC
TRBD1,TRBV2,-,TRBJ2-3,CASKSKGGAWDTQYF,TGTGCCAGCAAGTCGAAAGGGGGCGCCTGGGATACGCAGTATTTT
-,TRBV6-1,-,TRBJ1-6,CASSEFSRGSSYNSPLHF,TGTGCCAGCAGTGAATTTAGCCGCGGAAGCTCCTATAATTCACCCCTCCACTTT
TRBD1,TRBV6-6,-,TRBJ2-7,CASKASGTGNYEQYF,TGTGCCAGCAAGGCGTCCGGGACAGGGAATTACGAGCAGTACTTC
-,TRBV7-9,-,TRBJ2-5,CASSLARGGQETQYF,TGTGCCAGCAGCTTAGCGCGAGGAGGGCAAGAGACCCAGTACTTC
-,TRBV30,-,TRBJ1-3,CAWSVGVAAGNTIYF,TGTGCCTGGAGTGTCGGGGTTGCGGCTGGAAACACCATATATTTT
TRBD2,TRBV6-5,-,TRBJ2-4,CASVLAGLAKNIQYF,TGTGCCAGCGTCCTAGCGGGGTTAGCCAAAAACATTCAGTACTTC
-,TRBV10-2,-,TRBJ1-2,CASSASSGLFGYTF,TGCGCCAGCAGTGCCTCCTCGGGACTTTTTGGCTACACCTTC